This is a list of T cell receptor beta chains from one sample in a study of blood T cell repertoires in COVID-19. The method was immunoSEQ multiplex PCR; TCRdb's version includes in-frame clones alone and lacks a portion of them. The sample has roughly 270,000 clones, approximately 88% seen once; the top ten hold almost 9.5%. The specimen was peripheral blood. The receptors were sampled from a man aged 18 to 35 with active or convalescent COVID-19. CDR3s include the opening cysteine and the closing phenylalanine or tryptophan. D genes are given only for firm matches. Expanded clones get a size class; other rows say once, few or many, or leave the size out.

j_gene: TRBJ2-7
d_gene: -
v_gene: TRBV13
abundance: -
CDR3aa: CASSQNYEQYF
CDR3nt: TGTGCCAGCAGCCAGAACTACGAGCAGTACTTC

j_gene: TRBJ1-1
d_gene: TRBD1
v_gene: TRBV18
abundance: once
CDR3aa: CASSPTPAGTANTEAFF
CDR3nt: TGTGCCAGCTCACCAACTCCTGCCGGGACAGCCAACACTGAAGCTTTCTTT

j_gene: TRBJ2-5
d_gene: -
v_gene: TRBV7-2
abundance: -
CDR3aa: CASSGRVQETQYF
CDR3nt: TGTGCCAGCAGCGGCCGGGTTCAAGAGACCCAGTACTTC

j_gene: TRBJ2-1
d_gene: -
v_gene: TRBV12-5
abundance: once
CDR3aa: CASGADSSYNEQFF
CDR3nt: TGTGCTAGTGGTGCGGATAGCTCCTACAATGAGCAGTTCTTC

j_gene: TRBJ1-1
d_gene: -
v_gene: TRBV7-9
abundance: -
CDR3aa: CASSLVAENTEAFF
CDR3nt: TGTGCCAGCAGCTTAGTGGCGGAGAACACTGAAGCTTTCTTT

j_gene: TRBJ1-1
d_gene: TRBD1
v_gene: TRBV7-2
abundance: -
CDR3aa: CASSTQQGLDTEAFF
CDR3nt: TGTGCCAGCAGCACCCAACAGGGGCTGGACACTGAAGCTTTCTTT

j_gene: TRBJ2-7
d_gene: -
v_gene: TRBV18
abundance: -
CDR3aa: CASSPPGYEQYF
CDR3nt: TGTGCCAGCTCACCCCCAGGCTACGAGCAGTACTTC

j_gene: TRBJ1-3
d_gene: TRBD1
v_gene: TRBV19
abundance: -
CDR3aa: CASSTSQGNTIYF
CDR3nt: TGTGCCAGTAGTACCTCACAGGGGAACACCATATATTTT

j_gene: TRBJ2-2
d_gene: -
v_gene: TRBV19
abundance: few
CDR3aa: CASSILLNTGELFF
CDR3nt: TGTGCCAGTAGTATTCTCCTAAACACCGGGGAGCTGTTTTTT

j_gene: TRBJ1-2
d_gene: -
v_gene: TRBV12-3/TRBV12-4
abundance: -
CDR3aa: CASSLVGRDGYTF
CDR3nt: TGTGCCAGCAGTTTAGTGGGCAGGGATGGCTACACCTTC

j_gene: TRBJ1-6
d_gene: -
v_gene: TRBV3-1/TRBV3-2
abundance: -
CDR3aa: CASSQGTGSPLHF
CDR3nt: TGTGCCAGCAGCCAAGGTACGGGATCACCCCTCCACTTT

j_gene: TRBJ1-2
d_gene: -
v_gene: TRBV7-9
abundance: few
CDR3aa: CASSFIRGGAQTHYGYTF
CDR3nt: TGTGCCAGCAGCTTCATTCGCGGGGGGGCACAGACACACTATGGCTACACCTTC

j_gene: TRBJ2-2
d_gene: TRBD2
v_gene: TRBV5-1
abundance: -
CDR3aa: CASSLVAGANTGELFF
CDR3nt: TGCGCCAGCAGCTTGGTAGCGGGGGCCAACACCGGGGAGCTGTTTTTT

j_gene: TRBJ2-7
d_gene: TRBD1
v_gene: TRBV12-5
abundance: -
CDR3aa: CASGPTDREYEQYF
CDR3nt: TGTGCTAGTGGCCCCACGGACAGGGAGTACGAGCAGTACTTC

j_gene: TRBJ1-3
d_gene: -
v_gene: TRBV6-5
abundance: -
CDR3aa: CASSAGGSGNTIYF
CDR3nt: TGTGCCAGCAGCGCGGGGGGGTCTGGAAACACCATATATTTT

j_gene: TRBJ2-1
d_gene: -
v_gene: TRBV9
abundance: -
CDR3aa: CASSGGLSNEQFF
CDR3nt: TGTGCCAGCAGCGGGGGACTCTCTAATGAGCAGTTCTTC

j_gene: TRBJ2-1
d_gene: TRBD2
v_gene: TRBV6-5
abundance: -
CDR3aa: CAIRRRAGDEQFF
CDR3nt: TGTGCCATCCGAAGAAGGGCGGGGGATGAGCAGTTCTTC